This T cell receptor (beta chain) came from a study of beta chain features in type 1 diabetes. Findings and limits, study-wide: Shorter TCRB CDR3s, moderately but significantly so, marked every one of the four CD4+ subsets in Type 1 diabetes patients.

This clone was seen only a few times. Its antigen is currently unknown. Sorted populations all exceeded 95% purity. Germline V gene sequence: CDR1 MNHNS, CDR2 SASEGT. The CDR3 length is 14 residues. Trimming took 0 bases from V and 2 from J, leaving 7 bases between them. The investigators reverse transcribed all of the isolated RNA, so they sequenced expressed TCRB transcripts. The protocol was immunoSEQ multiplex PCR, while the TCRdb copy is restricted to in-frame clones and leaves out a portion. The repertoire holds 300,000 to 400,000 clones, with approximately 13% as singletons. V is TRBV6-1 and J is TRBJ2-5; maybe TRBD2 (5 bases). The clonotype comes from a woman aged 18-29 years with type 1 diabetes. Material for sequencing was naive CD4+ T cells from blood. CDR3 coding DNA: TGTGCCAGCAGTGAAGCCTGGACTCAAGAGACCCAGTACTTC. It translates to CASSEAWTQETQYF.